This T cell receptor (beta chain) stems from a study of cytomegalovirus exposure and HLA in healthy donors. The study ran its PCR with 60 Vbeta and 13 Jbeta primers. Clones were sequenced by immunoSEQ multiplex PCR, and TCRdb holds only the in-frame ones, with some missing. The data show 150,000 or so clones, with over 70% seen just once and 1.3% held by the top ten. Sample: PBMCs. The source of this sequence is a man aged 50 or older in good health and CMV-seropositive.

CDR3 DNA sequence: TGTGCCAGCAGCCAAGTCAGGATAAACACTGAAGCTTTCTTT. Translation: CASSQVRINTEAFF. This sequence joins TRBV14 and TRBJ1-1; D ambiguous. Germline V lookup: CDR1 SGHDN, CDR2 FVKESK. V was cut by 1 base and J by 2 bases, with 8 bases left in between. The CDR3 is 14 amino acids.